This T cell receptor (beta chain) was observed in a study of T cell clonotyping in hematopoietic cell transplantation. About the research overall: Recipients' pretransplant samples followed cytoreduction.

The repertoire was sequenced with immunoSEQ multiplex PCR; TCRdb's copy has only in-frame clones and lacks some. The sample contains some 30,000 clones, roughly three quarters of which appear only once. Concerning this clone: Its target is not known.

General study results and limits: At the given depth, recipient repertoires were over 95% de novo clonotypes. Without cell sorting, CD4 versus CD8 contributions remain unresolved.

The J segment lost 4 bases and the V segment lost 7 bases, leaving 7 bases of the junction unmatched. Germline CDR1 MDHEN, CDR2 SYDVKM. The CDR3 has 14 residues. Regarding time point: recipient sample about 28 days before transplant, after cytoreduction. This sequence was found in a man aged 50-60 years with myelodysplastic syndrome. Some clones in this sample may be carry-over from other donors' samples. This specimen consisted of peripheral blood mononuclear cells, obtained before stem cell transplant. The V gene is TRBV28, the J gene TRBJ1-1; TRBD1 aligns across 9 bases. DNA of the CDR3: TGTGCCAGCACTGCGGGACAGGGTACCACTGAAGCTTTCTTT. It translates to CASTAGQGTTEAFF.